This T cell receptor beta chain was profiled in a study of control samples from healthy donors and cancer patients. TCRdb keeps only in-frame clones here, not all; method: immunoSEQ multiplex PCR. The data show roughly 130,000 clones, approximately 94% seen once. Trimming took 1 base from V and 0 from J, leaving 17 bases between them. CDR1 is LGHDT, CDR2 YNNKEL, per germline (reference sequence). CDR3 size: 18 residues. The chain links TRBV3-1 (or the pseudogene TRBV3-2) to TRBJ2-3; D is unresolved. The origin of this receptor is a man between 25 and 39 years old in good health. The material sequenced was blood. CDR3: CASSQGVRVFESTDTQYF. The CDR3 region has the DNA TGTGCCAGCAGCCAAGGGGTGCGCGTCTTCGAAAGCACAGATACGCAGTATTTT.